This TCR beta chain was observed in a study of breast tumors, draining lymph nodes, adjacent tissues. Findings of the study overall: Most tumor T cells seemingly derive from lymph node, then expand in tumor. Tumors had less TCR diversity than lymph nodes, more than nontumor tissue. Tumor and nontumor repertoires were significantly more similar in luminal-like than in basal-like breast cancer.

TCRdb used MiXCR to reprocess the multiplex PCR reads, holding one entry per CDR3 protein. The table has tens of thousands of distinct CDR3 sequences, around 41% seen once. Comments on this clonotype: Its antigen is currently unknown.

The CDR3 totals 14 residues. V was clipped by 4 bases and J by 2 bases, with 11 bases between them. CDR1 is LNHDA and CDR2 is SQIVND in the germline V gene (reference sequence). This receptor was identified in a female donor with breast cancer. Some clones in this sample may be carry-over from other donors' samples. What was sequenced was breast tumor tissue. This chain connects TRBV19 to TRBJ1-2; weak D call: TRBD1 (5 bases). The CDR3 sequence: CASSTQGRNYGYTF. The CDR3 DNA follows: TGTGCCAGTAGTACTCAGGGCCGCAACTATGGCTACACCTTC.